The TCR beta chain under discussion was sequenced for a study of blood T cell repertoires in COVID-19. Study details: In each case, the material was cDNA or gDNA derived from T cells, B-cell-depleted T cells, or PBMCs.

This clone was seen a handful of times. Individuals drawn from around 25 US areas were about 18 to 89 years old. Repertoires were generated with immunoSEQ multiplex PCR, while TCRdb's copy carries only in-frame clones and drops some. The sample has approximately 290,000 clones, approximately 85% seen once. The CDR3 is made up of 15 amino acids. Trimming removed 5 bases from V and 2 bases from J; junction bases left unmatched: 9. Germline CDR1 and CDR2: SGHVS and FQNEAQ. The TCR sequence derives from a woman in her thirties who had recovered from COVID-19. The sequenced sample consisted of PBMCs or T cells enriched from blood (not recorded which). The chain carries TRBV7-8 and TRBJ2-7; 7 bases match TRBD1. CDR3 sequence (DNA): TGTGCCAGCAGCACTCGACAGGGCCCCCCCTACGAGCAGTACTTC. Its protein product is CASSTRQGPPYEQYF. Combining the CDR3 with reference TRBV7-8 and TRBJ2-7 gives the whole variable domain GAGVSQSPRYKVAKRGQDVALRCDPISGHVSLFWYQQALGQGPEFLTYFQNEAQLDKSGLPSDRFFAERPEGSVSTLKIQRTQQEDSAVYLCASSTRQGPPYEQYFGPGTRLTVT.